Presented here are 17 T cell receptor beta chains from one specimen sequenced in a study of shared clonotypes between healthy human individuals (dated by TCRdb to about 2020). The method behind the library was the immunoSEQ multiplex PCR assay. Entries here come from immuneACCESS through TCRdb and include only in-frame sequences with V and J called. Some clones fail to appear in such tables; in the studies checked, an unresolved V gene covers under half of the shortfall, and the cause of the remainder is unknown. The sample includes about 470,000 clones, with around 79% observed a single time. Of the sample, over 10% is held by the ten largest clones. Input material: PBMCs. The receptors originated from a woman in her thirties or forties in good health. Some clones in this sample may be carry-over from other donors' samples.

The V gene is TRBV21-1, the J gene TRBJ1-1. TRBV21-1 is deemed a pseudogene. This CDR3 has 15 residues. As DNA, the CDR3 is TGTGCCAGCAGCAAAGTTCTAGTCCGGAAACCTGAAGCTTTCTTT. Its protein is CASSKVLVRKPEAFF.

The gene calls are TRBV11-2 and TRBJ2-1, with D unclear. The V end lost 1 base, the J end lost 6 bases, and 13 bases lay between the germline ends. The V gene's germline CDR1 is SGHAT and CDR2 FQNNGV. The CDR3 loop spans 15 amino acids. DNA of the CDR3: TGTGCCAGCAGCTTAGTGGCTAGTAGGGTCAATGAGCAGTTCTTC. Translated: CASSLVASRVNEQFF.

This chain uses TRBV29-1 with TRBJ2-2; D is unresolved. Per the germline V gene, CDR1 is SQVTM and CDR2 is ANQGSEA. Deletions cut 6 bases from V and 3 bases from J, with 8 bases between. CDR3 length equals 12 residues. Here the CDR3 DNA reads TGCAGCGTACTGTTAGACACCGGGGAGCTGTTTTTT. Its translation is CSVLLDTGELFF.

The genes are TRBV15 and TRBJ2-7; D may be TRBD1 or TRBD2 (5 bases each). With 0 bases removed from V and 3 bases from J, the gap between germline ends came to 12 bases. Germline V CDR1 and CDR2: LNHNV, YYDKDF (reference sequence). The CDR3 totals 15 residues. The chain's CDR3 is CATSRDRGPSYEQYF. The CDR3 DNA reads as TGTGCCACCAGCAGAGATCGGGGACCCAGCTACGAGCAGTACTTC.

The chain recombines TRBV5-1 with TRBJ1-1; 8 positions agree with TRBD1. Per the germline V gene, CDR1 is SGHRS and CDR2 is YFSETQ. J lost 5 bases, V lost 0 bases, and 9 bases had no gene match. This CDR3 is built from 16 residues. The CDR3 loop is CASSLAPTGGKTEAFF. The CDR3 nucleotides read TGCGCCAGCAGCTTGGCTCCCACAGGGGGGAAAACTGAAGCTTTCTTT.

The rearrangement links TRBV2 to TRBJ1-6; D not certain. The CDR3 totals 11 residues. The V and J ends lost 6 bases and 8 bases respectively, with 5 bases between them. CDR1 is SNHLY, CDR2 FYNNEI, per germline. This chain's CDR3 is CASRGDSPLHF. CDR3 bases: TGTGCCAGCAGAGGAGATTCACCCCTCCACTTT.

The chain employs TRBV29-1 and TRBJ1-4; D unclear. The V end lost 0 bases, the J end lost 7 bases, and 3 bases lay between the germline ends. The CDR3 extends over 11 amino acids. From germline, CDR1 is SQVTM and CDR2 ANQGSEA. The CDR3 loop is CSVEEGEKLFF. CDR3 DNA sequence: TGCAGCGTTGAAGAAGGTGAAAAACTGTTTTTT.

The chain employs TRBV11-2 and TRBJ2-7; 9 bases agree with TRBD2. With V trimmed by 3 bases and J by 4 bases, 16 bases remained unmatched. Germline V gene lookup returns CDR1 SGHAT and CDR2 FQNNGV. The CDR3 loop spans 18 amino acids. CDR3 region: CASSFPWRAGGHYYEQYF. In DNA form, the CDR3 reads TGTGCCAGCAGCTTCCCTTGGCGAGCGGGAGGCCACTATTACGAGCAGTACTTC.

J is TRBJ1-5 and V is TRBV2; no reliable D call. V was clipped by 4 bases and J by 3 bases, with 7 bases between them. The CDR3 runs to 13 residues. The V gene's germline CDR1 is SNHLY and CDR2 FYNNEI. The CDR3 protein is CASSVSINQPQHF. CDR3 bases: TGTGCCAGCAGTGTTTCCATCAATCAGCCCCAGCATTTT.

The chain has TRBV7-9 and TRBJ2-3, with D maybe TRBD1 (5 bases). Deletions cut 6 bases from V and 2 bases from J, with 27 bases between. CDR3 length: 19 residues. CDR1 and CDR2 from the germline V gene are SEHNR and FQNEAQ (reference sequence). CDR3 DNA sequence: TGTGCCAGCAGATCACCTTCAGGGAAACCGAGCCTTTACACAGATACGCAGTATTTT. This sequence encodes CASRSPSGKPSLYTDTQYF.

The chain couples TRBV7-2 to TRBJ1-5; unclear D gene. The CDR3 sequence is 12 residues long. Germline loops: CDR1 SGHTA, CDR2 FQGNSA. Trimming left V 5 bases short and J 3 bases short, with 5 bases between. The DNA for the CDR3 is TGTGCCAGCAGCCAGAACAATCAGCCCCAGCATTTT. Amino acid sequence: CASSQNNQPQHF.

The CDR3 reads CASRTSGRLHNEQFF. CDR3 DNA sequence: TGTGCCAGCAGGACTAGCGGAAGGTTGCACAATGAGCAGTTCTTC. This rearrangement joins TRBV27 to TRBJ2-1; 9 bases agree with TRBD2. The CDR3 is 15 amino acids. Germline assignment: CDR1 MNHEY and CDR2 SMNVEV (reference sequence). V gave up 6 bases and J gave up 5 bases; unmatched junction bases: 8.

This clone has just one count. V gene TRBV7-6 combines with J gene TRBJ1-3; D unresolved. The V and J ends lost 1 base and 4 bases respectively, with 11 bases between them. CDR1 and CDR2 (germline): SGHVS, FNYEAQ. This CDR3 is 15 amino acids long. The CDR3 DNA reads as TGTGCCAGCAGCTTAGTGAGTCTCCGGGGAAACACCATATATTTT. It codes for CASSLVSLRGNTIYF.

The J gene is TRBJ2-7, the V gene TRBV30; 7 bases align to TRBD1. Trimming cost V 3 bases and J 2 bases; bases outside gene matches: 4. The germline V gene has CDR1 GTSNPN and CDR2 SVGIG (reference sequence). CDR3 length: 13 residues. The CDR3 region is CAWRDRSTYEQYF. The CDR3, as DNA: TGTGCCTGGAGGGACAGGTCCACCTACGAGCAGTACTTC.

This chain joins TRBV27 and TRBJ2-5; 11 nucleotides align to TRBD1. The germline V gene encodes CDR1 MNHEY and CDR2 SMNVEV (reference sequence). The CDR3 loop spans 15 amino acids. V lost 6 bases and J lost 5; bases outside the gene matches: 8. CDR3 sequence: CASRSGQGAWETQYF. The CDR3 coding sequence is TGTGCCAGCAGGTCAGGACAGGGGGCGTGGGAGACCCAGTACTTC.

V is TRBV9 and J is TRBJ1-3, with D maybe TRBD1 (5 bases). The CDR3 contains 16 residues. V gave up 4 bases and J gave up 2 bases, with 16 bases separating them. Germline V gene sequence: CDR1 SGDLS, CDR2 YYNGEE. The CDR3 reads CASSPNLGHAGNTIYF. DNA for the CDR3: TGTGCCAGCAGCCCTAACTTAGGACATGCTGGAAACACCATATATTTT.

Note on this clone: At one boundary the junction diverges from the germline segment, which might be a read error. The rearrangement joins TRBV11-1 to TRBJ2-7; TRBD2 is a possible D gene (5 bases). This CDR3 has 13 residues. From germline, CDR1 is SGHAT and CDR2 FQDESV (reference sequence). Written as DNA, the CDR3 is TGTGCCAGCAGCTTAATAGTCCCGGAGGACTCGGTCTTC. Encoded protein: CASSLIVPEDSVF.